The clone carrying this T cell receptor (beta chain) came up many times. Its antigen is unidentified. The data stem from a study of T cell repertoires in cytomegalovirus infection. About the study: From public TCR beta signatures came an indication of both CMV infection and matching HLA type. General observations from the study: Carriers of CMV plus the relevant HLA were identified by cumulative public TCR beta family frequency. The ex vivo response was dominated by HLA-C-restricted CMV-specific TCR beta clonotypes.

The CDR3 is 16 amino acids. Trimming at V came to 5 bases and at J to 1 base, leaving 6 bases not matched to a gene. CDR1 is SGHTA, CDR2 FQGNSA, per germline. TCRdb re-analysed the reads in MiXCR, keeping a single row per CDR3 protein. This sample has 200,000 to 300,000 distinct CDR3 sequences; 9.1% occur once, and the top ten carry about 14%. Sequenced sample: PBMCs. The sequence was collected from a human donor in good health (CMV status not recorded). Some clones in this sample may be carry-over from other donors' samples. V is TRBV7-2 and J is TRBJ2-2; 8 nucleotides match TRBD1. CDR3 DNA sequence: TGTGCCAGCAGCCCAACAGGGGGACTGAACACCGGGGAGCTGTTTTTT. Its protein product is CASSPTGGLNTGELFF.